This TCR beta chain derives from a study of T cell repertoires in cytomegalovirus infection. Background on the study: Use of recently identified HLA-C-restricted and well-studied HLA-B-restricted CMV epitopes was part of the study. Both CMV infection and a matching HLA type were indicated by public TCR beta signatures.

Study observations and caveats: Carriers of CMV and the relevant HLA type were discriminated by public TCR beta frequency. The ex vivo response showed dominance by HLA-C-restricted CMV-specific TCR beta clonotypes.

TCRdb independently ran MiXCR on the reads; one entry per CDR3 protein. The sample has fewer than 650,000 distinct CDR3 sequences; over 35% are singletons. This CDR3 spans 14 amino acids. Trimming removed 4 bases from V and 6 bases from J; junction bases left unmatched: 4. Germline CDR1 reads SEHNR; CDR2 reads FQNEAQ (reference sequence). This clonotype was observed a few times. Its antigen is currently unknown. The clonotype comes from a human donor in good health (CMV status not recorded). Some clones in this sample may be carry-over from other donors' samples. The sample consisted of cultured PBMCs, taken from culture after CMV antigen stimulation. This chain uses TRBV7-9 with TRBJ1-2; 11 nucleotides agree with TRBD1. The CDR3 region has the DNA TGTGCCAGCAGCTACTGGGACAGGGGGAATGGCTACACCTTC. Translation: CASSYWDRGNGYTF.